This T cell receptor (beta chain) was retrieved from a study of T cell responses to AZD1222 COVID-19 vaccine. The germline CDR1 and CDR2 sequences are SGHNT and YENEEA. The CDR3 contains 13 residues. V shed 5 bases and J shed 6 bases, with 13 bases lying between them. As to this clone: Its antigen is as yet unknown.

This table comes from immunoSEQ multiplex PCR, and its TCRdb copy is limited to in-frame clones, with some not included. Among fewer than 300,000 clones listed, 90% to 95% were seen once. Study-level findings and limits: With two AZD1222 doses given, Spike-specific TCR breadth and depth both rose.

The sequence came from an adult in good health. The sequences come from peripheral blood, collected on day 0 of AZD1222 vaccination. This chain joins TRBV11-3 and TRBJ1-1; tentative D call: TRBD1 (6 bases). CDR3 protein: CASSLNRGAEAFF. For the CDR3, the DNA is TGTGCCAGCAGCCTAAATAGGGGGGCTGAAGCTTTCTTT. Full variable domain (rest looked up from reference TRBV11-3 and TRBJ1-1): EAGVVQSPRYKIIEKKQPVAFWCNPISGHNTLYWYLQNLGQGPELLIRYENEEAVDDSQLPKDRFSAERLKGVDSTLKIQPAELGDSAVYLCASSLNRGAEAFFGQGTRLTVV.